Here is one T cell receptor beta chain with its context. This sample is drawn from a study of shared clonotypes between healthy human individuals. TCRdb's copy holds only in-frame clones and misses some; the assay was immunoSEQ multiplex PCR. Of some 650,000 clones in the sample, 95% to 98% are singletons; the top ten hold 0.045% to 0.06%. In germline, CDR1 is MNHNS, CDR2 SASEGT. V lost 6 bases to trimming and J lost 11 bases; unmatched junction nucleotides: 2. The CDR3 contains 12 residues. Sequences were obtained from naive CD4+ T cells sorted from blood. Subset denoted: CD45RA+ positively selected. The V and J genes are TRBV6-1 and TRBJ2-3; 13 positions match TRBD2. This TCR derives from a woman in her 30s in good health. The chain's CDR3 is CASRGLAGEQYF. Here the CDR3 DNA reads TGTGCCAGCAGAGGACTAGCGGGAGAGCAGTATTTT.